This T cell receptor (beta chain) originates from a study of blood T cells in healthy people across ages. Study-wide results and limits: Estimates drawn from one million T cells were deemed to understate diversity.

Concerning this clonotype itself: Its antigen is not known.

For the second PCR, which ran for about 6 to 11 cycles, a sample-barcoded 5' primer and a J-beta primer mix were used. TCRdb redid the calling of the 5' RACE reads with MiXCR, one entry per CDR3 protein. Among roughly 1.4 million distinct CDR3 sequences listed, approximately 60% were seen once. The source material was blood. The receptor was derived from a young man in good health.

This chain's CDR3 is CASSKDRTDTQYF. DNA of the CDR3: TGTGCCAGCAGCAAGGACAGGACAGATACGCAGTATTTT. The J gene is TRBJ2-3, the V gene TRBV7-9, with 7 positions matching TRBD1. Germline trimming cut 5 bases from V and 3 bases from J; bases unmatched to any gene: 2. The germline V gene encodes CDR1 SEHNR and CDR2 FQNEAQ (reference sequence). The CDR3 has 13 residues.